This T cell receptor (beta chain) was sequenced during a study of regulatory T cells in long-lasting Graves disease. Whole-study findings and limits: Study of thyroid tissue was not done, with only peripheral blood studied. Few sampled subjects may have lowered accuracy.

Note on this clonotype: The antigen is not known.

Germline V lookup: CDR1 DFQATT, CDR2 SNEGSKA (reference sequence). V dropped 1 base and J dropped 6; count of bases not matched to a gene: 8. The CDR3 consists of 15 residues. Noted time point: persistent/refractory GD, antithyroid drugs over 5 years with positive TRAb. The authors made the TCR library using RNA they extracted from PBMCs. iRepertoire HTBI primers and Arm-PCR of CDR3 regions built TCR beta libraries. TCRdb reprocessed the multiplex PCR reads via MiXCR and lists one record per CDR3 protein. The table shows approximately 350,000 distinct CDR3 sequences, with approximately 25% occurring only once.

This receptor was obtained from a middle-aged woman with Graves disease. Sequencing was performed on peripheral blood mononuclear cells (PBMCs), taken when the disease was refractory, from a patient treated with antithyroid drugs. This sequence joins TRBV20-1 and TRBJ2-1, with 8 bases aligning to TRBD2. CDR3: CSARVSGRSSNEQFF. CDR3 nucleotides: TGCAGTGCTAGAGTAAGCGGGAGATCGAGCAATGAGCAGTTCTTC.